What follows describes a single T cell receptor (beta chain). No antigen is known for it. This sample was included in a study of shared clonotypes between healthy human individuals. Overall study results and limits: The authors sampled blood alone, and tissue repertoires likely differ.

At deep level, the assay was performed. Unsorted PBMC DNA went through sequencing on ten immunoSEQ deep assay plates. The method was immunoSEQ multiplex PCR; TCRdb's version includes in-frame clones alone and lacks a portion of them. The sample has 490,000 or so clones, 76% seen once. The unsorted samples had 100 million or so PBMCs used for genomic DNA. This CDR3 spans 15 amino acids. The germline V and J ends were trimmed by 3 bases and 0 bases, with 11 bases remaining between them. CDR1 is SNHLY and CDR2 is FYNNEI in the germline V gene. Sequencing input: PBMCs. This sequence was found in a woman aged 40 to 49 in good health. Some clones in this sample may be carry-over from other donors' samples. The V gene is TRBV2, the J gene TRBJ2-5; no reliable D call. CDR3 sequence reads: CASSETNIDQETQYF. The DNA for the CDR3 is TGTGCCAGCAGTGAGACCAATATAGACCAAGAGACCCAGTACTTC.